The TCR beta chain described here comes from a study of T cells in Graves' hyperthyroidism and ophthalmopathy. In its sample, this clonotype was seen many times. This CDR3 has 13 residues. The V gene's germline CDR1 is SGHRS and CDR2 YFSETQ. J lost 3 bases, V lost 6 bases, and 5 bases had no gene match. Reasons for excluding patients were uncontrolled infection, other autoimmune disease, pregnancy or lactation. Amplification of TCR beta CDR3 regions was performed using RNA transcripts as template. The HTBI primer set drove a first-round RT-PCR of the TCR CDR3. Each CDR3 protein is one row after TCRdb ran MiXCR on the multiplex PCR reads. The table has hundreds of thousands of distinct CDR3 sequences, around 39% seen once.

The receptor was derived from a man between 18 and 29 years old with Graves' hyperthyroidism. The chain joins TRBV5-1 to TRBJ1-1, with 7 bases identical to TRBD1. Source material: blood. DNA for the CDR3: TGCGCCAGCAACCGTCAGGGGGACACTGAAGCTTTCTTT. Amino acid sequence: CASNRQGDTEAFF.